This TCR beta chain was identified in a study of blood T cell repertoires in COVID-19 (TCRdb year 2020). About the study as a whole: Samples from collaborators originated in the United States, Italy and Spain and spanned both the acute and convalescent phases of COVID-19. HLA class I and class II types, where available, came from metadata supplied by the sample provider rather than from assay-based typing. The dataset comprised deeply sampled blood TCRbeta repertoires from subjects exposed to, actively infected with, or recovered from COVID-19. Samples came from the ongoing ImmuneRACE study (first 160 participants) plus 1,254 subjects from 6 global collaborators. Nearly every sample came with metadata listing a de-identified subject ID, COVID-19 status, age in years and sex. The repertoires were released in a freely available public database meant as a resource for research on the immune response to SARS-CoV-2. The prospective study material was composed of cDNA or gDNA derived from T cells, B-cell-depleted T cells, or PBMCs. Paper-wide results and their limitations: The amount of clinical and demographic metadata varied by source and participant and was provided uncurated.

For CDR1 and CDR2, the germline V gene (reference sequence) lists SEHNR and FQNEAQ. Spanning cysteine to phenylalanine, the CDR3 consists of 15 amino acids. Just CDR3 DNA is preserved here, 45 bases in frame from base 1. The junction shows trimming of 5 bases on V and 5 bases on J, and the gene matches do not reach 11 bases of it. Comment on this clone: There is no known antigen for this receptor. Base qualities are not recorded, but no much larger clone differs from it by a single base.

TCRbeta CDR3 regions were amplified from genomic DNA using the immunoSEQ Assay, a bias-controlled multiplex PCR. The authors' pipeline ran thus. Within the assay, amplification of reference gene primers was used to estimate how many nucleated cells each sample contained. To quantify the absolute abundance of each unique TCRbeta CDR3 rearrangement, sequence reads were collapsed and filtered. For each sample, productive Simpson clonality was calculated as the square root of Simpson's diversity index across productive rearrangements. TCRdb stores this immuneACCESS table with in-frame sequences only. Part of the clones is absent; in the studies checked, under half of the shortfall reflects unresolved V genes, and no reason is known for the rest. V and J calls plus clone size are reproduced from that table; the DNA served to infer D and trimming. In this sample the table shows approximately 180,000 clones, 88% of which occur a single time. Approximately 4.5% of the sample lies in the top ten.

Collaborating institutions collected whole blood in K2EDTA tubes following their own protocols. Collaborator samples were shipped for TCRbeta analysis as frozen whole blood, isolated PBMCs, or DNA extracted from either sample type. Specimen: peripheral blood. This receptor was taken from a human donor in a cohort sampled during active COVID-19. The V gene is TRBV7-9 and the J gene is TRBJ2-5, with TRBD2 identical over 7 junction bases. The CDR3: CASSTPGLVMETQYF. Read as DNA, the sequence is TGTGCCAGCAGCACCCCCGGACTAGTTATGGAGACCCAGTACTTC.